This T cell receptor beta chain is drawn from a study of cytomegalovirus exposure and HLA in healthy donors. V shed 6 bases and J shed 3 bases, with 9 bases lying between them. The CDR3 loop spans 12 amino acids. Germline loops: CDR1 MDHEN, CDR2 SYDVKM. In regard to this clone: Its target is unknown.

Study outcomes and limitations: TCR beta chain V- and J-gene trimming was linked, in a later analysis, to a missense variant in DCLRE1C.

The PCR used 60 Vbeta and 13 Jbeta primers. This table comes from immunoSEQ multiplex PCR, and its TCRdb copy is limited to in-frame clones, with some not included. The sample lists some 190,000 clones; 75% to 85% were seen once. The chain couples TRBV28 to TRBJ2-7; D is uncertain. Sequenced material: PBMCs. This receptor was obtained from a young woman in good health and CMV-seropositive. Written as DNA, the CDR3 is TGTGCCAGCAGCCTAGACCGCTACGAGCAGTACTTC. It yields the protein CASSLDRYEQYF.